The entry below gives a single T cell receptor beta chain sequence along with its context. Its specific antigen is unknown. These data originate in a study of T cells expressing NK-cell markers (dated by TCRdb to about 2020). In terms of the full investigation: Several donors provided sorted CD3+CD56+NKG2C+, CD3+CD56+NKG2C- and CD3+CD56-NKG2C+ T-cell subsets, whose TCR beta-chain repertoires were profiled. Illumina HiSeq 2000/2500, MiSeq or NextSeq was used to sequence libraries as 2 x 150 bp reads. All eight donors whose samples were sequenced were randomly selected healthy volunteers, three of them men and five women. Among the eight sequenced donors, seven were HCMV-seropositive and one was HCMV-seronegative.

HCMV serostatus was determined by detecting HCMV-specific IgG in serum with a commercial ELISA kit. Ficoll density gradient centrifugation was used to isolate peripheral blood mononuclear cells from blood. The study at large found these results: For about 6 donors, the dominant CD3+CD56+NKG2C+ clonotypes were among the top 10 CD8+ clonotypes and accounted for roughly 1.0-8% of CD8+ T cells. Those dominant clonotypes were again the most abundant among CD3+CD56-NKG2C+ cells in a few donors, at about 28.3-65%. Whether the expanded NKG2C-expressing T cell clones were specific for HCMV antigens remained unclear.

From the cysteine through the phenylalanine, the CDR3 covers 15 amino acids. DNA is not recorded here. The germline V gene provides CDR1 SNHLY and CDR2 FYNNEI. Sequenced using an Illumina HiSeq 2000. TCR beta cDNA libraries were made by 5'RACE template switching that added a universal primer site and unique molecular identifiers. cDNA synthesis was primed from the TCR beta constant segment, followed by two successive PCR amplification steps. The original methods were these. Reads were demultiplexed and grouped by UMI with MIGEC, and clonotypes were assembled and quantified with MiTCR. To exclude erroneous sequences, any TCR cDNA sequence not supported by at least two reads was discarded. The tcR package was used for downstream repertoire analysis, and clonotypes were matched across fractions by CDR3 nucleotide sequence plus V segment. VDJmatch was used to annotate antigen specificity against VDJdb, with one amino acid substitution allowed in CDR3. TCRdb reprocessed the reads; each CDR3 protein sequence makes one entry, and DNA is unavailable. TCRdb assigned the V and J calls; the authors' analysis was not used. This sample's listing comprises some 410,000 distinct CDR3 sequences. More than 7% of the sample is taken by the ten largest.

Recombination linked TRBV2 to TRBJ2-6. Input material: blood T cells: a sorted CD56 or NKG2C T cell subset, CD4+ or CD8+ T cells, or bulk PBMC T cells (not recorded which). The sequence was collected from a woman aged 18 to 75 in good health. The CDR3 protein is CASSDSFSGANVLTF.